This is a list of T cell receptor beta chains from one sample in a study of cytomegalovirus exposure and HLA in healthy donors. Sequencing used immunoSEQ multiplex PCR; TCRdb keeps in-frame clones, though not all of them. The sample contains about 150,000 clones, approximately 81% of which appear only once. The sequencing sample was made of PBMCs. Source of these receptors: a boy aged 2 to 10 in good health and CMV-seronegative. CDR3s include the opening cysteine and the closing phenylalanine or tryptophan. Fields, in order: V gene, clone size, J gene, D gene, CDR3 protein, CDR3 DNA. The D gene is left open where the match is weak. Some rows have no size entry. The others give once, few or many, or a class for an expanded clone.

>TRBV30|NA|TRBJ1-2|NA
CAWSGRRGSGYGYTF
TGTGCCTGGAGTGGCCGCAGGGGATCCGGCTATGGCTACACCTTC
>TRBV5-1|NA|TRBJ1-2|NA
CASSPSGVSGYTF
TGCGCCAGCAGCCCCTCAGGGGTTTCTGGCTACACCTTC
>TRBV27|NA|TRBJ1-6|NA
CASSLPGRGGSPLHF
TGTGCCAGCAGTCTCCCGGGGCGGGGGGGGTCACCCCTCCACTTT
>TRBV5-6|NA|TRBJ1-3|TRBD1
CASSLEGQGSGNTIYF
TGTGCCAGCAGCTTGGAGGGACAGGGATCTGGAAACACCATATATTTT
>TRBV6-1|NA|TRBJ2-2|TRBD1
CASRATGTNTGELFF
TGTGCCAGCAGGGCGACAGGGACGAACACCGGGGAGCTGTTTTTT
>TRBV19|NA|TRBJ2-5|TRBD2
CASSSERGGSQETQYF
TGTGCCAGTAGTAGCGAGCGGGGGGGCTCACAAGAGACCCAGTACTTC
>TRBV5-1|NA|TRBJ1-2|NA
CASGFGHKGGYTF
TGCGCCAGCGGTTTCGGACACAAGGGTGGCTACACCTTC
>TRBV28|NA|TRBJ1-3|NA
CASRSQGGGNTIYF
TGTGCCAGCAGATCACAGGGCGGGGGAAACACCATATATTTT
>TRBV11-2|NA|TRBJ2-7|TRBD2
CASSSGTSGKLGEQYF
TGTGCCAGCAGCTCTGGGACTAGCGGGAAGTTAGGCGAGCAGTACTTC
>TRBV7-9|NA|TRBJ1-1|NA
CASSPSDGNLEAFF
TGTGCCAGCAGCCCTTCGGACGGGAACCTTGAAGCTTTCTTT
>TRBV28|NA|TRBJ1-5|NA
CASSRQNSNQPQHF
TGTGCCAGCAGTAGACAGAATAGCAATCAGCCCCAGCATTTT
>TRBV7-9|NA|TRBJ2-5|NA
CSSSFMEFQETQYF
TGTTCCAGCAGCTTCATGGAGTTTCAAGAGACCCAGTACTTC
>TRBV7-2|NA|TRBJ2-3|TRBD1
CASSPLMPGQLGDTQYF
TGTGCCAGCAGCCCCCTCATGCCGGGACAGCTGGGAGATACGCAGTATTTT
>TRBV7-9|NA|TRBJ1-2|NA
CASSSGPGKSDGRYGYTF
TGTGCCAGCAGCTCTGGGCCAGGGAAGTCAGATGGCCGATATGGCTACACCTTC
>TRBV7-9|few|TRBJ2-7|NA
CASSPLGYEQYF
TGTGCCAGCAGCCCCCTAGGCTACGAGCAGTACTTC
>TRBV7-2|NA|TRBJ1-5|NA
CASKRTGQFSQPQHF
TGTGCCAGCAAGAGAACAGGGCAGTTTTCTCAGCCCCAGCATTTT
>TRBV27|few|TRBJ2-4|NA
CASSPSVEAKNIQYF
TGTGCCAGCAGTCCCAGCGTTGAGGCCAAAAACATTCAGTACTTC
>TRBV5-1|once|TRBJ2-5|NA
CASSRTGEETQYF
TGCGCCAGCAGCCGGACGGGAGAGGAGACCCAGTACTTC
>TRBV7-2|NA|TRBJ1-3|NA
CASSFPRGETTTIYF
TGTGCCAGCAGCTTCCCGCGGGGGGAAACAACCACCATATATTTT
>TRBV7-9|NA|TRBJ1-3|NA
CASSPAGGNTIYF
TGTGCCAGCAGCCCCGCGGGGGGAAACACCATATATTTT
>TRBV29-1|NA|TRBJ1-4|TRBD1
CSVEDWDRGEKLFF
TGCAGCGTTGAAGATTGGGACAGGGGTGAAAAACTGTTTTTT
>TRBV28|few|TRBJ1-1|TRBD1
CASRSAGGGTEAFF
TGTGCCAGCAGATCCGCAGGGGGCGGCACTGAAGCTTTCTTT
>TRBV5-4|NA|TRBJ1-1|NA
CATRGGSNTEAFF
TGTGCCACCCGGGGGGGCAGTAACACTGAAGCTTTCTTT
>TRBV5-1|NA|TRBJ1-2|TRBD1
CASRTAGGRGYTF
TGCGCCAGCAGGACGGCAGGGGGCCGTGGCTACACCTTC
>TRBV4-2|once|TRBJ2-3|TRBD2
CASSPVGAGAATDTQYF
TGTGCCAGCAGCCCCGTTGGGGCGGGAGCAGCCACAGATACGCAGTATTTT
>TRBV11-2|NA|TRBJ2-3|TRBD2
CASSFLAGASTDTQYF
TGTGCCAGCAGCTTCCTAGCGGGGGCAAGCACAGATACGCAGTATTTT
>TRBV10-2|NA|TRBJ2-2|TRBD2
CASTPSGGTGELFF
TGCGCCAGCACGCCTAGCGGGGGGACCGGGGAGCTGTTTTTT
>TRBV20-1|NA|TRBJ2-3|NA
CSVNREDTQYF
TGCAGTGTAAACAGGGAGGATACGCAGTATTTT
>TRBV6-1|NA|TRBJ1-1|TRBD1
CASSRTGPRDTEAFF
TGTGCCAGCAGTCGGACAGGGCCAAGGGACACTGAAGCTTTCTTT
>TRBV9|NA|TRBJ2-1|TRBD2
CASSVGAGAKREQFF
TGTGCCAGCAGCGTAGGAGCGGGAGCGAAGAGGGAGCAGTTCTTC
>TRBV18|NA|TRBJ2-5|TRBD2
CASSPLWTSGRRGSQETQYF
TGTGCCAGCTCACCACTTTGGACTAGCGGGAGAAGGGGGTCCCAAGAGACCCAGTACTTC
>TRBV5-1|NA|TRBJ1-1|NA
CASSLLEVGSNTEAFF
TGCGCCAGCAGCTTGCTCGAGGTCGGATCTAACACTGAAGCTTTCTTT
>TRBV6-5|NA|TRBJ2-2|TRBD2
CASSYLTSGNTGELFF
TGTGCCAGCAGTTACCTGACTAGCGGAAACACCGGGGAGCTGTTTTTT
>TRBV27|NA|TRBJ1-1|NA
CASSLGSVNTEAFF
TGTGCCAGCAGTTTGGGCAGTGTGAACACTGAAGCTTTCTTT
>TRBV5-1|NA|TRBJ2-6|NA
CASRNEQGYAGANVLTF
TGCGCCAGCAGGAATGAACAGGGTTACGCTGGGGCCAACGTCCTGACTTTC
>TRBV28|few|TRBJ2-6|NA
CASLSSGANVLTF
TGTGCCAGCCTTAGCTCTGGGGCCAACGTCCTGACTTTC
>TRBV18|NA|TRBJ1-2|NA
CASSRTAGDGYTF
TGTGCCAGCTCACGGACGGCAGGGGATGGCTACACCTTC
>TRBV29-1|NA|TRBJ1-1|NA
CSVAGGPNTEAFF
TGCAGCGTTGCGGGGGGCCCGAACACTGAAGCTTTCTTT
>TRBV6-1|NA|TRBJ1-1|NA
CASSVRGASEAFF
TGTGCCAGCAGTGTACGGGGAGCGTCTGAAGCTTTCTTT
>TRBV28|NA|TRBJ1-2|NA
CASSPGTRNYGYTF
TGTGCCAGCAGTCCCGGGACACGAAACTATGGCTACACCTTC
>TRBV7-9|once|TRBJ2-3|TRBD2
CASSLVLRGADTQYF
TGTGCCAGCAGCTTAGTTCTGCGGGGGGCGGATACGCAGTATTTT
>TRBV6-1|NA|TRBJ1-2|TRBD1
CASSEGVNRGLYGYTF
TGTGCCAGCAGTGAAGGCGTCAACAGGGGGCTTTACGGCTACACCTTC
>TRBV6-1|NA|TRBJ1-6|TRBD1
CASGQGSYNSPLHF
TGTGCCAGCGGACAGGGGTCCTATAATTCACCCCTCCACTTT
>TRBV2|once|TRBJ2-2|NA
CASRTGQNTGELFF
TGTGCCAGCAGGACGGGACAGAACACCGGGGAGCTGTTTTTT
>TRBV15|NA|TRBJ1-2|TRBD1
CATSRETGGGYTF
TGTGCCACCAGCAGGGAGACAGGGGGGGGCTACACCTTC
>TRBV25-1|NA|TRBJ2-7|TRBD1
CASSETGGYEQYF
TGTGCCAGCAGTGAGACAGGGGGCTACGAGCAGTACTTC
>TRBV30|NA|TRBJ1-1|TRBD1
CAWSNTGATEAFF
TGTGCCTGGAGTAACACAGGGGCCACTGAAGCTTTCTTT
>TRBV6-5|once|TRBJ2-1|TRBD2
CASTSLAGAYEQFF
TGTGCCAGCACTTCCTTAGCGGGGGCGTATGAGCAGTTCTTC
>TRBV19|NA|TRBJ1-4|TRBD1
CASSPRDSGEKLFF
TGTGCCAGTAGCCCCCGGGACAGTGGTGAAAAACTGTTTTTT
>TRBV5-4|NA|TRBJ1-1|TRBD1
CASSLTGGLAFF
TGTGCCAGCAGCCTGACAGGGGGCCTAGCTTTCTTT
>TRBV19|NA|TRBJ1-2|NA
CASSITRLEGRMRGYTF
TGTGCCAGTAGTATTACCCGACTGGAGGGCCGTATGAGGGGCTACACCTTC
>TRBV10-3|NA|TRBJ2-5|TRBD1
CAIEGTGGEETQYF
TGTGCCATCGAGGGGACAGGGGGTGAGGAGACCCAGTACTTC
>TRBV7-6|NA|TRBJ2-1|TRBD2
CASSFGRSGSLRSEQFF
TGTGCCAGCAGCTTCGGTAGGAGCGGGAGCCTCCGGAGTGAGCAGTTCTTC
>TRBV27|NA|TRBJ1-1|NA
CASSKQGMNTEAFF
TGTGCCAGCAGCAAACAGGGAATGAACACTGAAGCTTTCTTT
>TRBV10-3|few|TRBJ2-7|NA
CAISEGQPYEQYF
TGTGCCATCAGTGAGGGACAGCCCTACGAGCAGTACTTC